These 24 T cell receptor beta chains came from one sample sequenced in a study of cytomegalovirus exposure and HLA in healthy donors (dated by TCRdb to 2015 to 2018). The library relied on the immunoSEQ multiplex PCR assay. This immuneACCESS table, as held by TCRdb, lists in-frame sequences with V and J called but not all clones. Of the missing ones, under half trace to an unresolved V gene in checked studies; the others have no known cause. The sample table shows about 130,000 clones, and roughly 94% are seen once. Clones ranked in the top ten supply 1% to 1.5% of the sample. Material for sequencing was PBMCs. The origin of the receptors is a woman under 30 in good health and CMV-seronegative.

The V call is TRBV28, the J call TRBJ2-3; 11 bases match TRBD2. After removal of 7 bases from V and 0 bases from J, the junction contained 12 bases not matched to a gene. Looked up from germline, CDR1 is MDHEN and CDR2 is SYDVKM. The CDR3 is 18 amino acids. This chain's CDR3 is CASTSALAGGTSTDTQYF. The DNA for the CDR3 is TGTGCCAGCACATCCGCTCTAGCGGGGGGCACTAGCACAGATACGCAGTATTTT.

This clone was observed once. V and J are TRBV5-1 and TRBJ2-5; 12 bases agree with TRBD2. The junction had 3 bases not matched to a gene; V was cut back by 4 bases and J by 2 bases. Germline V gene lookup returns CDR1 SGHRS and CDR2 YFSETQ. This CDR3 contains 15 residues. CDR3 in DNA: TGCGCCAGCAGCATTGGACTAGCGGGGCAAGAGACCCAGTACTTC. Protein: CASSIGLAGQETQYF.

The chain has TRBV19 and TRBJ2-7; TRBD1 might be the D (5 bases). V was cut by 5 bases and J by 1 base, with 9 bases left in between. Germline V CDR1 and CDR2: LNHDA, SQIVND (reference sequence). The CDR3 is 13 amino acids. Here the CDR3 reads CASSYKGSYEQYF. In DNA, the CDR3 is TGTGCCAGTAGTTATAAGGGGTCCTACGAGCAGTACTTC. Full variable domain (remainder filled in from reference TRBV19 and TRBJ2-7): DGGITQSPKYLFRKEGQNVTLSCEQNLNHDAMYWYRQDPGQGLRLIYYSQIVNDFQKGDIAEGYSVSREKKESFPLTVTSAQKNPTAFYLCASSYKGSYEQYFGPGTRLTVT.

The chain carries TRBV7-9 and TRBJ2-5, with 8 bases identical to TRBD1. CDR3 size: 15 residues. Germline V lookup: CDR1 SEHNR, CDR2 FQNEAQ (reference sequence). V lost 4 bases and J lost 3; bases outside the gene matches: 7. CDR3 protein: CASSSGGLAEETQYF. The CDR3 DNA sequence: TGTGCCAGCAGCTCAGGGGGCCTAGCAGAAGAGACCCAGTACTTC.

As DNA, the CDR3 is TGTGCCAGCAGTTCCCCCCTAGCCTCCGGGAGACTAGAGACCCAGTACTTC. Translating gives CASSSPLASGRLETQYF. The chain uses TRBV27 and TRBJ2-5; TRBD2 is a possible D gene (6 bases). The CDR3 totals 17 residues. V was clipped by 4 bases and J by 4 bases, with 22 bases between them. Germline CDR1 is MNHEY and CDR2 is SMNVEV (reference sequence).

V usage is TRBV7-3 and J usage is TRBJ2-3; 7 bases align to TRBD2. There are 12 residues in the CDR3. CDR1 and CDR2 from the germline V gene are SGHTA and FQGTGA. V shed 2 bases and J 8 bases; nucleotides not matched to a gene: 1. This CDR3 is CASSLGEGTQYF. In nucleotides, the CDR3 is TGTGCCAGCAGCTTAGGGGAGGGTACGCAGTATTTT.

This clone was counted only a few times. The genes are TRBV29-1 and TRBJ1-1; perhaps TRBD1 as D (5 bases). The CDR3 has 11 residues. The V and J ends lost 0 bases and 9 bases respectively, with 8 bases between them. CDR1 SQVTM and CDR2 ANQGSEA come from the germline V gene. This CDR3 is CSVEDSGQAFF. As DNA, the CDR3 is TGCAGCGTTGAAGATTCAGGGCAAGCTTTCTTT. Combining the CDR3 with reference TRBV29-1 and TRBJ1-1 gives the whole variable domain SAVISQKPSRDICQRGTSLTIQCQVDSQVTMMFWYRQQPGQSLTLIATANQGSEATYESGFVIDKFPISRPNLTFSTLTVSNMSPEDSSIYLCSVEDSGQAFFGQGTRLTVV.

This clone has just one count. V usage is TRBV28 and J usage is TRBJ1-2; no clear D gene. V shed 3 bases and J shed 3 bases, with 8 bases lying between them. The CDR3 runs 13 residues. The germline CDR1 and CDR2 sequences are MDHEN and SYDVKM. CDR3: CASSFGVDYGYTF. CDR3 nucleotide sequence: TGTGCCAGCAGTTTCGGGGTGGACTATGGCTACACCTTC.

This chain uses TRBV4-1 with TRBJ1-5; perhaps TRBD1 as D (6 bases). Germline CDR1 reads MGHRA; CDR2 reads YSYEKL. This CDR3 is 17 amino acids long. The V and J ends lost 1 base and 6 bases respectively, with 19 bases between them. In DNA form, the CDR3 reads TGCGCCAGCAGCCAAGTATTCGGGCAGGGGATTGGTCAGCCCCAGCATTTT. This codes for CASSQVFGQGIGQPQHF.

V usage is TRBV5-1 and J usage is TRBJ2-7; 11 nucleotides agree with TRBD1. Per the germline V gene, CDR1 is SGHRS and CDR2 is YFSETQ. J lost 2 bases, V lost 7 bases, and 5 bases had no gene match. The CDR3 has 14 residues. The CDR3 loop is CASRWGQGAYEQYF. CDR3 nucleotide sequence: TGCGCCAGCCGTTGGGGACAGGGGGCCTACGAGCAGTACTTC.

The chain carries TRBV2 and TRBJ2-7; D might be TRBD1 (5 bases). Germline CDR1 reads SNHLY; CDR2 reads FYNNEI. The V end was cut by 6 bases, the J end by 2 bases, with 11 bases between. The length of the CDR3 is 13 residues. CDR3 sequence (DNA): TGTGCCAGCAGAAGGGGCCGTACCTACGAGCAGTACTTC. This sequence encodes CASRRGRTYEQYF.

This chain connects TRBV6-6 to TRBJ2-7, with D maybe TRBD2 (6 bases). Deletions cut 7 bases from V and 3 bases from J, with 10 bases between. This CDR3 is built from 12 residues. Germline-derived CDR1 and CDR2 are MNHNY and SVGAGI (reference sequence). The CDR3 bases are TGTGCCAGCACCACCGGGGGCTACGAGCAGTACTTC. Translation: CASTTGGYEQYF.

This clone has just one count. The chain carries TRBV18 and TRBJ2-7; 13 nucleotides line up with TRBD2. Germline CDR1 KGHSH, CDR2 LQKENI. CDR3 length: 15 amino acids. The V segment lost 4 bases and the J segment 4 bases; nucleotides outside the gene matches: 4. The CDR3 region has the DNA TGTGCCAGCTCACGGACTAGCGGGAGTATTTACGAGCAGTACTTC. Its protein is CASSRTSGSIYEQYF.

The chain is built from TRBV28 and TRBJ2-1; 7 positions agree with TRBD2. Germline CDR1 is MDHEN and CDR2 is SYDVKM. The ends lost 10 bases at V and 0 bases at J; junction bases unmatched: 12. This CDR3 spans 16 amino acids. CDR3 sequence reads: CATNSMGGGSYNEQFF. The DNA for the CDR3 is TGTGCCACCAACTCGATGGGGGGGGGCTCCTACAATGAGCAGTTCTTC.

The chain couples TRBV11-3 to TRBJ2-3, with 7 bases matching TRBD2. J lost 7 bases, V lost 3 bases, and 10 bases had no gene match. Germline V gene lookup returns CDR1 SGHNT and CDR2 YENEEA. This CDR3 has 15 amino acids. CDR3 amino acids: CASSFSRGGRYTQYF. In DNA form, the CDR3 reads TGTGCCAGCAGCTTTTCGCGGGGCGGGAGATATACGCAGTATTTT.

This clone came up a few times. This rearrangement joins TRBV5-1 to TRBJ1-5; 10 bases fit TRBD1. Trimming cost V 4 bases and J 15 bases; bases outside gene matches: 10. The CDR3 spans 13 residues. Germline assignment: CDR1 SGHRS and CDR2 YFSETQ. CDR3 protein: CASSPGQGEPGHF. As DNA, the CDR3 is TGCGCCAGCAGCCCCGGACAGGGGGAACCCGGGCATTTT. Looking up the rest from reference TRBV5-1 and TRBJ1-5 gives the full variable domain: KAGVTQTPRYLIKTRGQQVTLSCSPISGHRSVSWYQQTPGQGLQFLFEYFSETQRNKGNFPGRFSGRQFSNSRSEMNVSTLELGDSALYLCASSPGQGEPGHFGDGTRLSIL.

This rearrangement joins TRBV6-5 to TRBJ2-7, with D unresolved. Trimming stripped 5 bases from V and 3 bases from J, with 8 bases between. CDR1 is MNHEY, CDR2 SVGAGI, per germline. The CDR3 is 12 residues long. CDR3 DNA: TGTGCCAGCAGTCATACATTCTACGAGCAGTACTTC. Encoded protein: CASSHTFYEQYF.

The rearrangement links TRBV6-1 to TRBJ1-4; the match to TRBD1 covers 8 bases. V was clipped by 3 bases and J by 5 bases; unmatched bases: 2. Germline values: CDR1 MNHNS, CDR2 SASEGT. The CDR3 has 14 amino acids. The CDR3 loop reads CASSDRQGNEKLFF. The CDR3 DNA reads TGTGCCAGCAGTGATCGACAGGGGAATGAAAAACTGTTTTTT.

V and J are TRBV28 and TRBJ2-5; weak D call: TRBD2 (6 bases). V gave up 8 bases and J gave up 5 bases, with 15 bases separating them. The germline V gene encodes CDR1 MDHEN and CDR2 SYDVKM. The length of the CDR3 is 13 residues. Written as DNA, the CDR3 is TGTGCCAGCGGAACCCTTGGAGGGGAGACCCAGTACTTC. This gives the protein CASGTLGGETQYF. Full variable domain (remainder filled in from reference TRBV28 and TRBJ2-5): DVKVTQSSRYLVKRTGEKVFLECVQDMDHENMFWYRQDPGLGLRLIYFSYDVKMKEKGDIPEGYSVSREKKERFSLILESASTNQTSMYLCASGTLGGETQYFGPGTRLLVL.

The rearrangement joins TRBV5-4 to TRBJ2-6; D is unresolved. There are 15 residues in the CDR3. The germline V and J ends were trimmed by 4 bases and 0 bases, with 8 bases remaining between them. Germline loops: CDR1 SGHNT, CDR2 YYREEE (reference sequence). CDR3 protein: CASSPRLSGANVLTF. The CDR3 coding sequence is TGTGCCAGCAGCCCGAGGCTCTCTGGGGCCAACGTCCTGACTTTC.

A single count supports this clone. The chain uses TRBV5-8 and TRBJ1-2; D gene unclear. The CDR3 has 11 amino acids. Per the germline V gene, CDR1 is SGHTS and CDR2 is YDEGEE. The ends were cut back, 0 bases at V and 8 bases at J, with 5 bases in the middle. The CDR3 loop reads CASSLARGYTF. The CDR3 region has the DNA TGTGCCAGCAGCTTGGCTAGGGGCTACACCTTC.

This chain uses TRBV6-1 with TRBJ2-7; a weak D match, TRBD2 (5 bases). The V end lost 1 base, the J end lost 2 bases, and 6 bases lay between the germline ends. The CDR3 length is 13 residues. Germline CDR1 MNHNS, CDR2 SASEGT. CDR3 nucleotide sequence: TGTGCCAGCAGTGAAGTGGGAGCCTACGAGCAGTACTTC. Translated: CASSEVGAYEQYF.

The chain is built from TRBV7-2 and TRBJ2-7, with D possibly being TRBD2 (6 bases). V lost 2 bases and J 5 bases, leaving 19 bases between the germline ends. Germline CDR1 and CDR2: SGHTA and FQGNSA. CDR3 length: 16 amino acids. The DNA of the CDR3 is TGTGCCAGCAGCTTAAGGGCGAATGGAGGGCCCCACGAGCAGTACTTC. Translated: CASSLRANGGPHEQYF.

This chain uses TRBV30 with TRBJ2-3; a weak D match, TRBD2 (5 bases). The CDR3 spans 15 residues. V lost 4 bases and J lost 0, with 14 bases in between. Germline V gives CDR1 GTSNPN, CDR2 SVGIG (reference sequence). DNA for the CDR3: TGTGCCTGGAAGGCGGGTGATTTTAGCACAGATACGCAGTATTTT. Protein sequence: CAWKAGDFSTDTQYF. The variable domain in full, with the rest retrieved from reference TRBV30 and TRBJ2-3, is SQTIHQWPATLVQPVGSPLSLECTVEGTSNPNLYWYRQAAGRGLQLLFYSVGIGQISSEVPQNLSASRPQDRQFILSSKKLLLSDSGFYLCAWKAGDFSTDTQYFGPGTRLTVL.